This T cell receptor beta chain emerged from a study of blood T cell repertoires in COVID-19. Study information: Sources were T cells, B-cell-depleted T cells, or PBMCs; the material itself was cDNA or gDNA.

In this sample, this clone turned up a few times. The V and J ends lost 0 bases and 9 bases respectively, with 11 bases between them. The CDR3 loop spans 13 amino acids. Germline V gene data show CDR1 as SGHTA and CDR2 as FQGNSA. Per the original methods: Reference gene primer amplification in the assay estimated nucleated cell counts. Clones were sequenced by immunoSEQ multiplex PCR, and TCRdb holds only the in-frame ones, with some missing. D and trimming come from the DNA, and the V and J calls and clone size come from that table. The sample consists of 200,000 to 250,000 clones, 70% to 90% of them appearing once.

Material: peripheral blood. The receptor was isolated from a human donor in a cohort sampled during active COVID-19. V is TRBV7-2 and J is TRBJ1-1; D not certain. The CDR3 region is CASSLARRAQAFF. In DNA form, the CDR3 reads TGTGCCAGCAGCTTAGCGCGGAGGGCCCAAGCTTTCTTT.